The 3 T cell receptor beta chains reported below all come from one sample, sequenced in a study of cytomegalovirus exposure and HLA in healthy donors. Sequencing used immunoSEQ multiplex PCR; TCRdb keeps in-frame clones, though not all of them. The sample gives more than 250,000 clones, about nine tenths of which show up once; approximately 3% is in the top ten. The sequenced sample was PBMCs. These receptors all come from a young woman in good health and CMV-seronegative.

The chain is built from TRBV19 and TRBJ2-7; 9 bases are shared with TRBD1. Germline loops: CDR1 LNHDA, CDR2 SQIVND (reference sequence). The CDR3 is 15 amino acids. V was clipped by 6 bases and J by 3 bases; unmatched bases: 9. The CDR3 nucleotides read TGTGCCAGTAGGCCAAGACAGGGGGGTATCTACGAGCAGTACTTC. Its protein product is CASRPRQGGIYEQYF.

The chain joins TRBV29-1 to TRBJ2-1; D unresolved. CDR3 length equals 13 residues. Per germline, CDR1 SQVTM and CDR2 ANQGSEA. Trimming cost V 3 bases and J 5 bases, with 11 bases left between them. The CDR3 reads CSVDVGYNNEQFF. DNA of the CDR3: TGCAGCGTTGACGTTGGCTATAACAATGAGCAGTTCTTC.

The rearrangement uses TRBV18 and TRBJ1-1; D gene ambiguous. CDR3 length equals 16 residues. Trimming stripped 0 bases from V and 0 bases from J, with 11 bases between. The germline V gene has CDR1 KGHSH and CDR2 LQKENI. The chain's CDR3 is CASSPPKGLVNTEAFF. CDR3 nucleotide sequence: TGTGCCAGCTCACCACCGAAGGGCCTTGTGAACACTGAAGCTTTCTTT.